These 10 T cell receptor beta chains were sequenced from one sample in a study of blood T cell repertoires in COVID-19. Measured with immunoSEQ multiplex PCR; TCRdb has only the in-frame clones, and not every one. Of under 150,000 clones listed, about 85% are singletons. The material sequenced was peripheral blood. The receptors come from a man between 40 and 49 years old with active or convalescent COVID-19.

This clone was seen more than once but under ten times. The rearrangement joins TRBV5-1 to TRBJ2-5, with TRBD1 matching 9 bases. This CDR3 is built from 15 residues. V trimming: 5 bases; J trimming: 5 bases; junction bases outside the gene matches: 10. CDR1 and CDR2 from the germline V gene are SGHRS and YFSETQ. CDR3 DNA: TGCGCCAGCAGTTCCCGAACAGGGGGCCTCGAGACCCAGTACTTC. Protein product: CASSSRTGGLETQYF.

This clone appeared a single time. This rearrangement joins TRBV7-2 to TRBJ1-1, with 10 nucleotides matching TRBD1. Looked up from germline, CDR1 is SGHTA and CDR2 is FQGNSA. This CDR3 has 15 residues. Losses at the gene ends were 5 bases for V and 12 bases for J; bases not matched to a gene: 15. The CDR3 nucleotides read TGTGCCAGCAGCCAAGTATCCGGGACAGGGGTCTCTCCTTTCTTT. It translates to CASSQVSGTGVSPFF.

This rearrangement joins TRBV5-1 to TRBJ2-3, with 12 nucleotides matching TRBD2. CDR3 size: 16 residues. Germline assignment: CDR1 SGHRS and CDR2 YFSETQ. V lost 4 bases and J lost 8; bases outside the gene matches: 11. The CDR3 bases are TGCGCCAGCAGCAATCCTTCTAGCGGGGGGGTGGCTACGCAGTATTTT. Translated: CASSNPSSGGVATQYF.

The chain has TRBV10-3 and TRBJ2-7, with 9 bases fitting TRBD1. Looked up from germline, CDR1 is ENHRY and CDR2 is SYGVKD. With V trimmed by 0 bases and J by 3 bases, 3 bases remained unmatched. The CDR3 spans 15 residues. Here the CDR3 reads CAISESGTGLYEQYF. The CDR3 coding sequence is TGTGCCATCAGTGAGTCCGGGACAGGGCTCTACGAGCAGTACTTC.

This chain links TRBV6-6 with TRBJ2-2, with 10 bases that match TRBD2. V was clipped by 4 bases and J by 7 bases; unmatched bases: 9. There are 16 residues in the CDR3. Germline-derived CDR1 and CDR2 are MNHNY and SVGAGI (reference sequence). The CDR3 bases are TGTGCCAGCAGTTGGGGAAGCGGGGGGGCTGGCGGGGAGCTGTTTTTT. It is translated as CASSWGSGGAGGELFF.

This chain joins TRBV6-5 and TRBJ1-6; 10 nucleotides match TRBD1. The CDR3 is 13 residues long. V gave up 7 bases and J gave up 9 bases; unmatched junction bases: 3. Germline lookup yields CDR1 MNHEY and CDR2 SVGAGI. CDR3 in DNA: TGTGCCAGCATGGGACAGGGGTCTTCACCCCTCCACTTT. Amino acid sequence: CASMGQGSSPLHF.

DNA for the CDR3: TGTGCCAGCAGCTTAGCCCTAGCGGTTCTCCAAGAGACCCAGTACTTC. Its translation is CASSLALAVLQETQYF. The chain couples TRBV7-8 to TRBJ2-5; 7 nucleotides align to TRBD2. J was trimmed by 1 base and V by 0 bases; bases with no gene match: 5. Germline-derived CDR1 and CDR2 are SGHVS and FQNEAQ. The CDR3 runs to 16 residues.

This clone was seen a few times. The chain employs TRBV6-5 and TRBJ2-7; 10 positions match TRBD1. The CDR3 has 15 amino acids. Trimming removed 6 bases from V and 5 bases from J; junction bases left unmatched: 10. Germline-derived CDR1 and CDR2 are MNHEY and SVGAGI. CDR3 amino acids: CASRSGDRGAHEQYF. The CDR3 nucleotides are TGTGCCAGCAGGAGCGGGGACAGGGGTGCCCACGAGCAGTACTTC.

The chain recombines TRBV19 with TRBJ2-3; perhaps TRBD2 as D (5 bases). Germline CDR1 and CDR2: LNHDA and SQIVND (reference sequence). CDR3 length: 14 amino acids. V was cut by 4 bases and J by 1 base, with 9 bases left in between. CDR3 nucleotides: TGTGCCAGTAGTAGAGGGCACCGCACAGATACGCAGTATTTT. Residues: CASSRGHRTDTQYF. The full variable domain, with the rest looked up from reference TRBV19 and TRBJ2-3, is DGGITQSPKYLFRKEGQNVTLSCEQNLNHDAMYWYRQDPGQGLRLIYYSQIVNDFQKGDIAEGYSVSREKKESFPLTVTSAQKNPTAFYLCASSRGHRTDTQYFGPGTRLTVL.

The sample holds many counts of this clone. Additional DNA sequences in this sample encode the identical CDR3. The genes are TRBV7-2 and TRBJ2-7, with 7 bases fitting TRBD1. The V and J ends lost 2 bases and 2 bases, in that order; junction bases with no gene match: 6. The CDR3 is made up of 15 amino acids. Germline CDR1 SGHTA, CDR2 FQGNSA. The DNA for the CDR3 is TGTGCCAGCAGCTTACGACAGGGTCCCACCTACGAGCAGTACTTC. It specifies CASSLRQGPTYEQYF. Variable domain in full (rest from reference TRBV7-2 and TRBJ2-7): GAGVSQSPSNKVTEKGKDVELRCDPISGHTALYWYRQSLGQGLEFLIYFQGNSAPDKSGLPSDRFSAERTGGSVSTLTIQRTQQEDSAVYLCASSLRQGPTYEQYFGPGTRLTVT.